The source of this T cell receptor (beta chain) is a study of T cell responses to AZD1222 COVID-19 vaccine. Study-wide results and caveats: Repertoires in all cases were sampled only once the peak T cell response had passed. Regions 160-218 and 743-854 held dominance among vaccine-associated CD4 TCRs, which spanned spike. Epitopes outside B.1.351 and B.1.1.7 mutated regions reportedly drew nearly half of spike TCRs.

Clones were read by immunoSEQ multiplex PCR, and TCRdb kept only the in-frame ones, dropping some. In the table there are tens of thousands of clones, 87% of which are singletons. As for this clone: Its antigen is currently unknown.

CDR1 is DFQATT and CDR2 is SNEGSKA in the germline V gene (reference sequence). V was cut by 3 bases and J by 6 bases, with 4 bases left in between. CDR3 length equals 10 residues. Pooled samples include second doses given at about 4 or 12 weeks. This receptor was identified in an adult who received the AZD1222 COVID-19 vaccine. Material: peripheral blood, obtained 28 days after the second AZD1222 dose. This chain connects TRBV20-1 to TRBJ2-3; the D is unclear. The CDR3 sequence: CSARSDTQYF. The CDR3 coding sequence is TGCAGTGCTAGGTCGGATACGCAGTATTTT.